The 14 T cell receptor beta chains presented below share a single source sample, sequenced in a study of breast tumors, draining lymph nodes, adjacent tissues. MiXCR, applied by TCRdb to the multiplex PCR reads, yields one record per CDR3 protein. The sample lists about 270,000 distinct CDR3 sequences, around 30% occurring once. Breast cancer patients provided tissue from their axillary draining lymph nodes. The sequencing input was axillary lymph node tissue. These receptor sequences come from a female donor with breast cancer. Some clones in this sample may be carry-over from other donors' samples.

The gene calls are TRBV11-2 and TRBJ2-5; 8 bases align to TRBD2. This CDR3 has 14 amino acids. The germline gives CDR1 SGHAT, CDR2 FQNNGV. The junction had 13 bases not matched to a gene; V was cut back by 11 bases and J by 5 bases. The CDR3 sequence: CAGRGSGRRETQYF. The CDR3 bases are TGTGCCGGGCGGGGCAGCGGGAGACGGGAGACCCAGTACTTC.

In the case of this clonotype: This may come from a read error, since a much larger clone is one base off. This rearrangement joins TRBV7-8 to TRBJ2-3; D unclear. The better agreement between TRBJ1-5 and the DNA end casts doubt on the J call. This CDR3 contains 15 residues. From germline, CDR1 is SGHVS and CDR2 FQNEAQ. This CDR3 reads CASTTSEVPSDAQHF. DNA for the CDR3: TGTGCCAGCACAACTAGCGAAGTCCCCTCAGATGCGCAGCATTTT.

The chain uses TRBV2 and TRBJ2-3; TRBD2 aligns across 12 bases. The CDR3 is made up of 15 amino acids. Unmatched junction bases numbered 5, after V lost 7 bases and J lost 3 bases. The germline CDR1 and CDR2 sequences are SNHLY and FYNNEI. Here the CDR3 DNA reads TGTGCCAGCACACAGACTAGCGGGAGTACAGATACGCAGTATTTT. It codes for CASTQTSGSTDTQYF.

V usage is TRBV6-1 and J usage is TRBJ1-3; possibly TRBD1 for D (6 bases). Trimming cost V 2 bases and J 2 bases, with 13 bases left between them. The CDR3 spans 16 residues. From germline, CDR1 is MNHNS and CDR2 SASEGT. Written as DNA, the CDR3 is TGTGCCAGCAGTGAATTCCGGGGGCGCCCTGGAAACACCATATATTTT. Translation: CASSEFRGRPGNTIYF.

The sample holds many counts of this clonotype. This chain uses TRBV2 with TRBJ1-2; 9 bases fit TRBD1. The CDR3 totals 14 residues. Trimming cost V 8 bases and J 3 bases; bases outside gene matches: 7. CDR1 and CDR2 (germline): SNHLY, FYNNEI. The DNA for the CDR3 is TGTGCCAGCGCCCGGGACAGGGACCACTATGGCTACACCTTC. Protein product: CASARDRDHYGYTF.

V and J are TRBV2 and TRBJ2-7; D not resolved. CDR3 length equals 13 residues. Germline-derived CDR1 and CDR2 are SNHLY and FYNNEI. Trimming pared 6 bases from V and 1 base from J, leaving 10 bases between. DNA for the CDR3: TGTGCCAGCAGCCAAGATCCTTCCTACGAGCAGTACTTC. This codes for CASSQDPSYEQYF.

As to this clonotype: This could be a read error, since a much larger clone is one nucleotide away. The chain joins TRBV5-1 to TRBJ2-3; 7 bases map to TRBD1. This CDR3 contains 15 residues. CDR1 is SGHRS and CDR2 is YFSETQ in the germline V gene. CDR3 nucleotide sequence: TGTGCCAGCAGCTCCCGGGAAGGGGGCCGGGATACGCAGTATTTT. It is translated as CASSSREGGRDTQYF. The full variable domain, in which reference TRBV5-1 and TRBJ2-3 provide the parts outside the CDR3, is KAGVTQTPRYLIKTRGQQVTLSCSPISGHRSVSWYQQTPGQGLQFLFEYFSETQRNKGNFPGRFSGRQFSNSRSEMNVSTLELGDSALYLCASSSREGGRDTQYFGPGTRLTVL.

This clonotype occurred many times. The CDR3 DNA reads TGCAGTGCTAGAAATCCACAGGGGCCCCAAGAGACCCAGTACTTC. It yields the protein CSARNPQGPQETQYF. The chain uses TRBV20-1 and TRBJ2-5; the match to TRBD1 covers 7 bases. From germline, CDR1 is DFQATT and CDR2 SNEGSKA (reference sequence). The J segment lost 1 base and the V segment lost 2 bases, leaving 7 bases of the junction unmatched. The CDR3 runs 15 residues.

This clonotype was found many times. The rearrangement joins TRBV7-9 to TRBJ2-2; D possibly corresponds to TRBD1 (6 bases). Germline loops: CDR1 SEHNR, CDR2 FQNEAQ (reference sequence). Trimming removed 5 bases at V and 2 bases at J, with 12 bases between. This CDR3 comprises 15 residues. The CDR3 here is CASSPGTLNTGELFF. CDR3 bases: TGTGCCAGCAGCCCCGGGACACTTAACACCGGGGAGCTGTTTTTT.

This clonotype occurred many times. The chain is built from TRBV11-2 and TRBJ2-7; D may be TRBD2 (5 bases). Germline values: CDR1 SGHAT, CDR2 FQNNGV. This CDR3 comprises 16 residues. The ends were cut back, 2 bases at V and 0 bases at J, with 14 bases in the middle. The CDR3 here is CASSLLSGKTSYEQYF. CDR3 coding DNA: TGTGCCAGCAGCTTATTATCCGGGAAAACCTCCTACGAGCAGTACTTC.

This clonotype was seen many times. The chain uses TRBV12-3 or TRBV12-4 and TRBJ2-1, with D perhaps TRBD2 (5 bases). V lost 5 bases, J lost 4 bases, and 18 bases lay in between. This CDR3 region has 16 residues. The CDR3 here is CASSAHFREQYNEQFF. Written as DNA, the CDR3 is TGTGCCAGCAGTGCCCACTTTAGGGAGCAGTACAATGAGCAGTTCTTC.

This clonotype came up many times. The chain links TRBV9 to TRBJ2-7, with 11 bases identical to TRBD1. CDR1 and CDR2 from the germline V gene are SGDLS and YYNGEE. This CDR3 contains 16 residues. The V and J ends lost 3 bases and 6 bases, in that order; junction bases with no gene match: 11. The CDR3 sequence: CASSESSGQGAGEQYF. As DNA, the CDR3 is TGTGCCAGCAGCGAGAGTAGCGGACAGGGGGCAGGCGAGCAGTACTTC. Filled out from reference TRBV9 and TRBJ2-7, the complete variable domain reads DSGVTQTPKHLITATGQRVTLRCSPRSGDLSVYWYQQSLDQGLQFLIQYYNGEERAKGNILERFSAQQFPDLHSELNLSSLELGDSALYFCASSESSGQGAGEQYFGPGTRLTVT.

A word on this clonotype: Because it lacks the conserved phenylalanine or tryptophan at the end, this CDR3 is likely a read error. V and J are TRBV9 and TRBJ2-7; D unresolved. V was shortened by 0 bases and J by 3 bases, with 7 bases between the two germline ends. CDR1 and CDR2 from the germline V gene are SGDLS and YYNGEE. The CDR3 loop spans 13 amino acids. The CDR3 region is CASSVEVNYEQYS. Written as DNA, the CDR3 is TGTGCCAGCAGCGTAGAGGTTAACTACGAGCAGTACTCC.

The chain uses TRBV11-3 and TRBJ2-1; 7 nucleotides align to TRBD1. The CDR3 covers 15 residues. Germline V gene lookup returns CDR1 SGHNT and CDR2 YENEEA. The junction had 6 bases not matched to a gene; V was cut back by 1 base and J by 6 bases. The CDR3: CASSLGGQARNEQFF. CDR3 coding DNA: TGTGCCAGCAGCTTAGGTGGACAGGCTCGCAATGAGCAGTTCTTC.